The clone carrying this T cell receptor beta chain occurred a few times. No antigen is known for it. Only in-frame clones appear in the TCRdb table, and some are missing; sequencing was by immunoSEQ multiplex PCR. The sample gives some 100,000 clones, 90% to 95% of which show up once; approximately 7.1% is in the top ten. The record originates from a study of siplizumab effects on memory and regulatory T cells. The V end lost 0 bases, the J end lost 4 bases, and 12 bases lay between the germline ends. The germline gives CDR1 GTSNPN, CDR2 SVGIG (reference sequence). This CDR3 region has 14 residues. The study's findings and limits: Tregs proliferating in siplizumab cultures lacked confirmation of their suppressive function. Naive T cells, seemingly more diverse than memory cells, seemed major alloresponse contributors. Tracing alloreactive clones into unstimulated subsets worked for only a minor fraction of them.

The chain has TRBV30 and TRBJ1-2, with D possibly matching TRBD1 (5 bases). The clonotype comes from a human donor in good health. Sequenced input: CD8+ T cells sorted from blood. CDR3 region: CAWSVGQGGYGYTF. The CDR3 nucleotides read TGTGCCTGGAGTGTAGGTCAGGGTGGCTATGGCTACACCTTC. Full variable domain (remainder filled in from reference TRBV30 and TRBJ1-2): SQTIHQWPATLVQPVGSPLSLECTVEGTSNPNLYWYRQAAGRGLQLLFYSVGIGQISSEVPQNLSASRPQDRQFILSSKKLLLSDSGFYLCAWSVGQGGYGYTFGSGTRLTVV.